There are a few counts of the clone carrying this T cell receptor (beta chain). What it binds is unknown. These data originate in a study of blood T cells in healthy people across ages. The study's findings and limits: Comparison with aged donors showed that long-lived donors had more naive CD4+ cells and higher diversity. Roughly linear age-related decline in beta diversity appeared, significant by age approximately 41.

A second 7 to 11 cycle PCR used barcoded and J-beta primers. TCRdb analysed the 5' RACE reads with MiXCR anew, one entry per CDR3 protein. The sample holds 500,000 to 600,000 distinct CDR3 sequences; roughly 28% are singletons and the top ten take less than 20%. Germline V CDR1 and CDR2: DFQATT, SNEGSKA (reference sequence). V dropped 5 bases and J dropped 1 base, with 11 bases sitting between them. The CDR3 sequence is 13 residues long. This chain connects TRBV20-1 to TRBJ1-1, with a weak D call TRBD1 (6 bases). Sequenced: blood. The receptor's source is an older woman in good health. CDR3 in amino acids: CSASLGANTEAFF. The CDR3 DNA follows: TGCAGTGCTTCCTTGGGGGCGAACACTGAAGCTTTCTTT.